Presented here are 6 T cell receptor beta chains from one specimen sequenced in a study of human T cells and chemical hapten exposure. Unfractionated whole blood yielded the extracted total RNA. As the library was built, unique molecular identifiers were attached to individual cDNA molecules. MiXCR, run by TCRdb on the reads, gives a single entry per CDR3 protein. Of about 120,000 distinct CDR3 sequences listed, 8.5% to 9% are singletons. What was sequenced was whole blood. Receptor source: a human donor in good health. Some clones in this sample may be carry-over from other donors' samples.

This clonotype was recorded at least ten times. The V gene is TRBV6-2 or TRBV6-3, the J gene TRBJ2-7; D gene uncertain. CDR1 and CDR2 from the germline V gene are MNHEY and SVGEGT. Trimming cost V 6 bases and J 3 bases, with 3 bases left between them. The CDR3 covers 10 residues. The CDR3 bases are TGTGCCAGCAGCGACTACGAGCAGTACTTC. It translates to CASSDYEQYF.

The chain uses TRBV4-3 and TRBJ2-1; 13 bases are a match to TRBD2. The CDR3 covers 16 residues. Germline lookup yields CDR1 LGHNA and CDR2 YSLEER. After removal of 0 bases from V and 9 bases from J, the junction contained 5 bases not matched to a gene. The CDR3 reads CASSQDTRLAGGEQFF. CDR3 nucleotides: TGCGCCAGCAGCCAAGATACGAGACTAGCGGGAGGTGAGCAGTTCTTC.

Ten or more counts support this clonotype. The CDR3 loop is CASSPTGGNTEAFF. The DNA for the CDR3 is TGTGCCAGCAGCCCGACAGGAGGAAACACTGAAGCTTTCTTT. The chain is built from TRBV7-3 and TRBJ1-1; D might be TRBD1 (6 bases). This CDR3 is built from 14 residues. Germline values: CDR1 SGHTA, CDR2 FQGTGA. V lost 5 bases and J 2 bases, leaving 12 bases between the germline ends.

Many counts were recorded for this clonotype. This chain links TRBV15 with TRBJ1-2; D not certain. CDR1 is LNHNV and CDR2 is YYDKDF in the germline V gene (reference sequence). The CDR3 is 13 residues long. V gave up 0 bases and J gave up 8 bases, with 10 bases separating them. The CDR3 region has the DNA TGTGCCACCAGCAGAGATGGGTACTTGGGCTACACCTTC. Translating it yields CATSRDGYLGYTF.

This clonotype came up many times. This chain uses TRBV7-9 with TRBJ1-1; 9 nucleotides align to TRBD1. The CDR3 length is 12 residues. Looked up from germline, CDR1 is SEHNR and CDR2 is FQNEAQ (reference sequence). Trimming removed 5 bases from V and 5 bases from J; junction bases left unmatched: 0. The CDR3 spells CASSGTGTEAFF. CDR3 sequence (DNA): TGTGCCAGCAGCGGGACAGGGACTGAAGCTTTCTTT.

The sample holds many counts of this clonotype. The chain combines TRBV6-5 with TRBJ2-1; tentatively, D is TRBD1 or TRBD2 (6 bases each). Deletions cut 4 bases from V and 9 bases from J, with 16 bases between. CDR3 length: 14 amino acids. The V gene's germline CDR1 is MNHEY and CDR2 SVGAGI. CDR3: CASSSLLRDTEQFF. The CDR3 DNA is TGTGCCAGCAGTTCCCTTTTGCGGGACACTGAGCAGTTCTTC.